The 10 T cell receptor beta chains below come from one sample, sequenced in a study of OX40 agonist ivuxolimab in advanced cancers. TCRdb's copy holds only in-frame clones and misses some; the assay was immunoSEQ multiplex PCR. The sample has about 880 clones, 60% to 85% seen once. The sample consisted of CD4+ or CD8+ T cells sorted from blood, taken in a trial of the OX40 agonist ivuxolimab. The receptors derive from an adult with an advanced solid tumor such as melanoma, head and neck, liver or kidney cancer.

The chain combines TRBV7-2 with TRBJ2-3, with 11 positions matching TRBD2. The CDR3 contains 17 residues. V shed 5 bases, J shed 0 bases, and the junction held 7 bases outside the gene matches. Germline assignment: CDR1 SGHTA and CDR2 FQGNSA. CDR3 coding DNA: TGTGCCAGCAGCGACCGACTAGCGGGAATCAGCACAGATACGCAGTATTTT. Amino acids: CASSDRLAGISTDTQYF. The complete variable domain, with remaining parts taken from reference TRBV7-2 and TRBJ2-3, reads GAGVSQSPSNKVTEKGKDVELRCDPISGHTALYWYRQSLGQGLEFLIYFQGNSAPDKSGLPSDRFSAERTGGSVSTLTIQRTQQEDSAVYLCASSDRLAGISTDTQYFGPGTRLTVL.

Only a few counts were recorded for this clone. The chain joins TRBV11-3 to TRBJ2-1, with 14 bases lining up with TRBD2. J lost 7 bases, V lost 5 bases, and 10 bases had no gene match. Germline CDR1 SGHNT, CDR2 YENEEA. The CDR3 has 17 amino acids. CDR3 loop: CASSGGGGLAGDNEQFF. As DNA, the CDR3 is TGTGCCAGCAGCGGGGGAGGGGGACTAGCGGGAGATAATGAGCAGTTCTTC. Full variable domain (rest looked up from reference TRBV11-3 and TRBJ2-1): EAGVVQSPRYKIIEKKQPVAFWCNPISGHNTLYWYLQNLGQGPELLIRYENEEAVDDSQLPKDRFSAERLKGVDSTLKIQPAELGDSAVYLCASSGGGGLAGDNEQFFGPGTRLTVL.

The rearrangement joins TRBV4-2 to TRBJ2-7; D gene uncertain. The V end lost 0 bases, the J end lost 3 bases, and 6 bases lay between the germline ends. Germline lookup yields CDR1 LGHNA and CDR2 YNFKEQ. This CDR3 contains 13 residues. The CDR3: CASSQEIVYEQYF. In DNA form, the CDR3 reads TGTGCCAGCAGCCAAGAAATTGTCTACGAGCAGTACTTC.

V gene TRBV11-2 combines with J gene TRBJ1-1; D is unresolved. Germline-derived CDR1 and CDR2 are SGHAT and FQNNGV. CDR3 length: 13 residues. V lost 1 base and J lost 3, with 6 bases in between. The CDR3 region is CASSLVTYTEAFF. The CDR3 DNA sequence: TGTGCCAGCAGCTTAGTTACGTACACTGAAGCTTTCTTT.

The chain joins TRBV11-3 to TRBJ1-1; no definite D call. V was clipped by 1 base and J by 6 bases, with 12 bases between them. The CDR3 loop spans 14 amino acids. Germline V gene data show CDR1 as SGHNT and CDR2 as YENEEA. CDR3 sequence reads: CASSLASVTAEAFF. The CDR3 bases are TGTGCCAGCAGCTTAGCTTCGGTTACAGCTGAAGCTTTCTTT.

This clone occurred a few times. The chain employs TRBV7-2 and TRBJ2-3; TRBD2 aligns across 13 bases. CDR1 is SGHTA, CDR2 FQGNSA, per germline. The CDR3 consists of 16 residues. With 1 base clipped from V and 5 bases from J, the junction kept 3 bases outside the gene matches. This CDR3 is CASSLEGLAGVDTQYF. CDR3 in DNA: TGTGCCAGCAGCTTAGAAGGACTAGCGGGAGTAGATACGCAGTATTTT.

The chain uses TRBV11-2 and TRBJ2-5; D uncertain. Looked up from germline, CDR1 is SGHAT and CDR2 is FQNNGV. This CDR3 region has 14 residues. V was clipped by 6 bases and J by 2 bases, with 13 bases between them. Written as DNA, the CDR3 is TGTGCCAGCAGATATGATACACTACAAGAGACCCAGTACTTC. Residues: CASRYDTLQETQYF.

The genes are TRBV15 and TRBJ2-5; 7 nucleotides match TRBD1. With 3 bases clipped from V and 4 bases from J, the junction kept 5 bases outside the gene matches. Germline CDR1 LNHNV, CDR2 YYDKDF (reference sequence). This CDR3 contains 14 residues. The CDR3 region is CATSRSGTAETQYF. Written as DNA, the CDR3 is TGTGCCACCAGCAGGTCCGGGACAGCAGAGACCCAGTACTTC. Combining the CDR3 with reference TRBV15 and TRBJ2-5 gives the whole variable domain DAMVIQNPRYQVTQFGKPVTLSCSQTLNHNVMYWYQQKSSQAPKLLFHYYDKDFNNEADTPDNFQSRRPNTSFCFLDIRSPGLGDTAMYLCATSRSGTAETQYFGPGTRLLVL.

The rearrangement joins TRBV19 to TRBJ2-2; 10 positions agree with TRBD2. The germline gives CDR1 LNHDA, CDR2 SQIVND (reference sequence). V shed 7 bases, J shed 0 bases, and the junction held 5 bases outside the gene matches. The CDR3 consists of 16 residues. In nucleotides, the CDR3 is TGTGCCAGTAAGGGGACTAGCGCTACGAACACCGGGGAGCTGTTTTTT. This gives the protein CASKGTSATNTGELFF.

The genes are TRBV5-6 and TRBJ2-1; 8 bases match TRBD1. The junction had 2 bases not matched to a gene; V was cut back by 6 bases and J by 0 bases. This CDR3 is built from 14 residues. Looked up from germline, CDR1 is SGHDT and CDR2 is YYEEEE. CDR3 in DNA: TGTGCCAGCACGGGACAGGTCTCCTACAATGAGCAGTTCTTC. It yields the protein CASTGQVSYNEQFF.